Below, 26 T cell receptor beta chains from the same sample are listed, as sequenced in a study of blood T cell repertoires in COVID-19. Sequenced by immunoSEQ multiplex PCR; TCRdb stores in-frame clones only, minus some. Of about 330,000 clones in the sample, approximately 84% are singletons; the top ten hold roughly 1%. The sequenced sample consisted of PBMCs or T cells enriched from blood (not recorded which). The receptors were sampled from a woman in her thirties who had recovered from COVID-19.

CDR3 protein: CASSFGQGDQPQHF. The CDR3 DNA sequence: TGTGCCAGCAGCTTCGGACAGGGTGATCAGCCCCAGCATTTT. The V call is TRBV7-9, the J call TRBJ1-5; TRBD1 agrees at 8 bases. The CDR3 is made up of 14 amino acids. The trim removed 3 bases at V and 5 bases at J, leaving 3 bases unmatched. Germline lookup yields CDR1 SEHNR and CDR2 FQNEAQ (reference sequence). The variable domain in full, with the rest retrieved from reference TRBV7-9 and TRBJ1-5, is DTGVSQNPRHKITKRGQNVTFRCDPISEHNRLYWYRQTLGQGPEFLTYFQNEAQLEKSRLLSDRFSAERPKGSFSTLEIQRTEQGDSAMYLCASSFGQGDQPQHFGDGTRLSIL.

V and J are TRBV5-1 and TRBJ1-2; a possible D gene is TRBD1 (5 bases). This CDR3 comprises 14 residues. The germline V and J ends were trimmed by 2 bases and 4 bases, with 12 bases remaining between them. Germline values: CDR1 SGHRS, CDR2 YFSETQ. DNA for the CDR3: TGCGCCAGCAGCTTTTCAGGGATTCTCTATGGCTACACCTTC. Its protein product is CASSFSGILYGYTF.

J is TRBJ2-5 and V is TRBV2; 7 bases fit TRBD2. The J segment lost 5 bases and the V segment lost 5 bases, leaving 17 bases of the junction unmatched. CDR1 and CDR2 (germline): SNHLY, FYNNEI. The CDR3 loop spans 17 amino acids. CDR3: CASSTGTNAYHDETQYF. CDR3 sequence (DNA): TGTGCCAGCAGTACCGGGACTAACGCGTACCATGATGAGACCCAGTACTTC.

V and J are TRBV6-6 and TRBJ2-7, with 12 positions matching TRBD2. The ends lost 6 bases at V and 7 bases at J; junction bases unmatched: 7. Germline V lookup: CDR1 MNHNY, CDR2 SVGAGI (reference sequence). The CDR3 loop spans 14 amino acids. In nucleotides, the CDR3 is TGTGCCAGCAGCCCTAGCGGGGGGGCGGGAGAGCAGTACTTC. This sequence encodes CASSPSGGAGEQYF.

The CDR3 sequence is CASSIGPGEAFF. For the CDR3, the DNA is TGTGCCAGCAGCATCGGTCCAGGGGAGGCTTTCTTT. The rearrangement joins TRBV5-6 to TRBJ1-1; a possible D gene is TRBD1 (6 bases). CDR3 length equals 12 residues. Trimming took 4 bases from V and 11 from J, leaving 15 bases between them. Germline V CDR1 and CDR2: SGHDT, YYEEEE.

V is TRBV9 and J is TRBJ1-1, with 7 bases lining up with TRBD1. V dropped 6 bases and J dropped 9; count of bases not matched to a gene: 11. Germline V gene sequence: CDR1 SGDLS, CDR2 YYNGEE. The CDR3 contains 13 residues. CDR3 DNA sequence: TGTGCCAGCAACCCGCAGGAGGGGGCACAAGCTTTCTTT. Protein product: CASNPQEGAQAFF.

The V call is TRBV7-2, the J call TRBJ2-1; 9 nucleotides align to TRBD2. Looked up from germline, CDR1 is SGHTA and CDR2 is FQGNSA. Trimming at V came to 3 bases and at J to 7 bases, leaving 13 bases not matched to a gene. The CDR3 contains 17 residues. The CDR3 is CASSLIGGGGAKNEQFF. The CDR3, as DNA: TGTGCCAGCAGCTTGATCGGCGGCGGGGGGGCCAAGAATGAGCAGTTCTTC.

This chain links TRBV11-2 with TRBJ2-7; TRBD1 aligns across 10 bases. The CDR3 is 15 residues long. The V and J ends lost 5 bases and 3 bases, in that order; junction bases with no gene match: 7. Germline V gives CDR1 SGHAT, CDR2 FQNNGV. CDR3 residues: CASSPRTGGIYEQYF. Here the CDR3 DNA reads TGTGCCAGCAGCCCCCGGACAGGGGGAATCTACGAGCAGTACTTC.

This sequence joins TRBV28 and TRBJ2-7, with 10 nucleotides matching TRBD2. This CDR3 contains 16 residues. From germline, CDR1 is MDHEN and CDR2 SYDVKM. The ends lost 6 bases at V and 1 base at J; junction bases unmatched: 9. The CDR3 sequence: CASRPAGGKASYEQYF. CDR3 DNA: TGTGCCAGCAGGCCAGCGGGGGGGAAGGCATCCTACGAGCAGTACTTC.

V and J are TRBV10-2 and TRBJ2-3; D is perhaps TRBD1 (6 bases). The CDR3 runs to 14 residues. Germline loops: CDR1 WSHSY, CDR2 SAAADI. The ends were cut back, 8 bases at V and 2 bases at J, with 14 bases in the middle. The CDR3 spells CASSRQDTTDTQYF. Written as DNA, the CDR3 is TGCGCCAGCTCCAGACAGGATACCACAGATACGCAGTATTTT.

The chain combines TRBV30 with TRBJ2-2; possibly TRBD2 for D (5 bases). Trimming shortened V by 1 base and J by 1 base, and 7 bases separated the two germline ends. This CDR3 spans 14 amino acids. The germline gives CDR1 GTSNPN, CDR2 SVGIG (reference sequence). Written as DNA, the CDR3 is TGTGCCTGGAGTGGGGAGCGGAACACCGGGGAGCTGTTTTTT. Protein: CAWSGERNTGELFF.

This chain links TRBV5-5 with TRBJ1-1, with TRBD1 matching over 7 bases. With V trimmed by 2 bases and J by 4 bases, 5 bases remained unmatched. Looked up from germline, CDR1 is SGHKS and CDR2 is YYEKEE (reference sequence). There are 14 residues in the CDR3. The DNA of the CDR3 is TGTGCCAGCAGCTTACAGGGGAAGAGCACTGAAGCTTTCTTT. This gives the protein CASSLQGKSTEAFF.

The chain carries TRBV18 and TRBJ1-1; 11 bases line up with TRBD1. The CDR3 runs to 16 residues. After removal of 4 bases from V and 1 base from J, the junction contained 5 bases not matched to a gene. Germline V gene sequence: CDR1 KGHSH, CDR2 LQKENI. CDR3 bases: TGTGCCAGCTCACTGGGGGGACAGGGGGAGAACACTGAAGCTTTCTTT. Protein sequence: CASSLGGQGENTEAFF.

V is TRBV2 and J is TRBJ2-2, with a weak D call TRBD1 (5 bases). The V gene lost 3 bases and the J gene lost 2 bases, with 13 bases spanning the gap. The CDR3 covers 16 residues. CDR1 is SNHLY, CDR2 FYNNEI, per germline. The CDR3 DNA reads as TGTGCCAGCAGTGATCAGGGCACAATTAACACCGGGGAGCTGTTTTTT. Protein product: CASSDQGTINTGELFF.

V is TRBV29-1 and J is TRBJ1-2, with 8 bases lining up with TRBD1. The germline gives CDR1 SQVTM, CDR2 ANQGSEA. This CDR3 contains 14 residues. With V trimmed by 6 bases and J by 1 base, 7 bases remained unmatched. The CDR3: CSVQGAAINYGYTF. In DNA, the CDR3 is TGCAGCGTCCAGGGGGCGGCGATTAACTATGGCTACACCTTC.

The chain employs TRBV5-1 and TRBJ2-3, with D perhaps TRBD1 (5 bases). This CDR3 contains 15 residues. CDR1 and CDR2 from the germline V gene are SGHRS and YFSETQ. The V end lost 0 bases, the J end lost 6 bases, and 14 bases lay between the germline ends. CDR3 nucleotides: TGCGCCAGCAGCTTGGTAATGCAGGGCTCGGATACGCAGTATTTT. It yields the protein CASSLVMQGSDTQYF. Drawing the rest from reference TRBV5-1 and TRBJ2-3, the complete variable domain is KAGVTQTPRYLIKTRGQQVTLSCSPISGHRSVSWYQQTPGQGLQFLFEYFSETQRNKGNFPGRFSGRQFSNSRSEMNVSTLELGDSALYLCASSLVMQGSDTQYFGPGTRLTVL.

The rearrangement links TRBV25-1 to TRBJ2-7, with D possibly TRBD1 on 6 matching bases. Germline CDR1 and CDR2: MGHDK and SYGVNS. V was shortened by 8 bases and J by 2 bases, with 10 bases between the two germline ends. The CDR3 spans 12 residues. The CDR3 nucleotides are TGTGCCAGCGGCAGGGGAACCTACGAGCAGTACTTC. Amino acid sequence: CASGRGTYEQYF.

This chain connects TRBV2 to TRBJ2-6; TRBD1 might be the D (6 bases). V was shortened by 7 bases and J by 0 bases, with 16 bases between the two germline ends. The CDR3 loop spans 17 amino acids. Germline CDR1 reads SNHLY; CDR2 reads FYNNEI. Here the CDR3 reads CASIRTVTLSGANVLTF. CDR3 bases: TGTGCCAGCATCCGGACAGTGACCCTCTCTGGGGCCAACGTCCTGACTTTC. The full variable domain, rest sourced from reference TRBV2 and TRBJ2-6, is EPEVTQTPSHQVTQMGQEVILRCVPISNHLYFYWYRQILGQKVEFLVSFYNNEISEKSEIFDDQFSVERPDGSNFTLKIRSTKLEDSAMYFCASIRTVTLSGANVLTFGAGSRLTVL.

The chain joins TRBV3-1 (or the pseudogene TRBV3-2) to TRBJ2-6; TRBD2 matches 7 bases. The CDR3 extends over 17 amino acids. Germline-derived CDR1 and CDR2 are LGHDT and YNNKEL (reference sequence). Trimming took 5 bases from V and 1 from J; bases not matched to a gene: 8. The CDR3, as DNA: TGTGCCAGCAGCAAATTGACGGGGGGTTCTGGGGCCAACGTCCTGACTTTC. This encodes CASSKLTGGSGANVLTF.

The J gene is TRBJ1-2, the V gene TRBV28; D ambiguous. CDR3 size: 15 residues. The germline V gene has CDR1 MDHEN and CDR2 SYDVKM. V was clipped by 10 bases and J by 3 bases, with 21 bases between them. The CDR3 sequence: CATRGTPLGDYGYTF. DNA of the CDR3: TGTGCCACCCGCGGCACACCCCTAGGAGACTATGGCTACACCTTC.

The V gene is TRBV11-1, the J gene TRBJ2-3; tentative D call: TRBD1 (5 bases). CDR1 and CDR2 from the germline V gene are SGHAT and FQDESV (reference sequence). V lost 5 bases to trimming and J lost 2 bases, with 14 bases between them. The CDR3 spans 15 residues. The CDR3, as DNA: TGTGCCAGCAGCACTCAGGGAAGGGACACAGATACGCAGTATTTT. Its translation is CASSTQGRDTDTQYF. The full variable domain, completed using reference TRBV11-1 and TRBJ2-3, is EAEVAQSPRYKITEKSQAVAFWCDPISGHATLYWYRQILGQGPELLVQFQDESVVDDSQLPKDRFSAERLKGVDSTLKIQPAELGDSAMYLCASSTQGRDTDTQYFGPGTRLTVL.

The V and J genes are TRBV3-1 (or the pseudogene TRBV3-2) and TRBJ2-7; 9 bases line up with TRBD1. CDR3 length equals 15 residues. CDR1 is LGHDT, CDR2 YNNKEL, per germline (reference sequence). V shed 3 bases, J shed 2 bases, and the junction held 5 bases outside the gene matches. CDR3 in DNA: TGTGCCAGCAGCCACATCGGACAGGGGACCTACGAGCAGTACTTC. This translates into CASSHIGQGTYEQYF.

The chain combines TRBV5-1 with TRBJ1-1; tentative D call: TRBD1 (6 bases). V was trimmed by 1 base and J by 1 base, leaving 14 bases between them. The CDR3 runs 16 residues. The germline CDR1 and CDR2 sequences are SGHRS and YFSETQ. CDR3 sequence: CASSLKGETENTEAFF. CDR3 nucleotide sequence: TGCGCCAGCAGCTTGAAGGGGGAGACGGAGAACACTGAAGCTTTCTTT.

The chain is built from TRBV28 and TRBJ1-1, with D hard to call. The CDR3 is made up of 10 amino acids. Germline V gene sequence: CDR1 MDHEN, CDR2 SYDVKM. V dropped 2 bases and J dropped 12 bases, with 7 bases sitting between them. CDR3 amino acids: CASSLESTFF. CDR3 sequence (DNA): TGTGCCAGCAGTTTAGAGAGTACTTTCTTT. The whole variable domain, remainder taken from reference TRBV28 and TRBJ1-1, is DVKVTQSSRYLVKRTGEKVFLECVQDMDHENMFWYRQDPGLGLRLIYFSYDVKMKEKGDIPEGYSVSREKKERFSLILESASTNQTSMYLCASSLESTFFGQGTRLTVV.

CDR3 bases: TGCGCCAGCAGCCCCCTTGCTAGCGGGGAGAATGAGCAGTTCTTC. Translation gives CASSPLASGENEQFF. This chain connects TRBV5-1 to TRBJ2-1, with 9 positions matching TRBD2. The germline gives CDR1 SGHRS, CDR2 YFSETQ. The CDR3 consists of 15 residues. Losses at the gene ends were 4 bases for V and 7 bases for J; bases not matched to a gene: 9.

The chain couples TRBV10-3 to TRBJ2-6, with TRBD1 matching over 9 bases. Unmatched junction bases numbered 11, after V lost 6 bases and J lost 2 bases. The CDR3 is 18 amino acids. Germline V gene lookup returns CDR1 ENHRY and CDR2 SYGVKD. CDR3 region: CAIRRWDRETPGANVLTF. The CDR3 DNA reads TGTGCCATCAGACGCTGGGACAGGGAAACCCCTGGGGCCAACGTCCTGACTTTC.